The TCR beta chain described here comes from a study of vaccination effects on CD4 cells after COVID-19. This clone was picked up one time. As yet, its antigen is unknown. Generated by immunoSEQ multiplex PCR, the TCRdb table keeps only in-frame clones and is missing some. The top ten clones hold 12% of a sample with approximately 47,000 clones, more than 75% of them seen once. Germline V gene lookup returns CDR1 MNHEY and CDR2 SVGEGT. V was clipped by 6 bases and J by 5 bases; unmatched bases: 9. CDR3 length equals 15 residues. Cells that had been cultured for 10 days were the source of isolated CD4+ T cells.

Source: CD4+ T cells from PBMCs cultured without peptide, taken before COVID-19 vaccination. The sequence derives from a human donor who had a prior SARS-CoV-2 infection. The chain employs TRBV6-2 or TRBV6-3 and TRBJ2-5; 10 bases line up with TRBD1. Here the CDR3 reads CASSYTGTGDETQYF. CDR3 in DNA: TGTGCCAGCAGCTATACCGGGACAGGGGACGAGACCCAGTACTTC.